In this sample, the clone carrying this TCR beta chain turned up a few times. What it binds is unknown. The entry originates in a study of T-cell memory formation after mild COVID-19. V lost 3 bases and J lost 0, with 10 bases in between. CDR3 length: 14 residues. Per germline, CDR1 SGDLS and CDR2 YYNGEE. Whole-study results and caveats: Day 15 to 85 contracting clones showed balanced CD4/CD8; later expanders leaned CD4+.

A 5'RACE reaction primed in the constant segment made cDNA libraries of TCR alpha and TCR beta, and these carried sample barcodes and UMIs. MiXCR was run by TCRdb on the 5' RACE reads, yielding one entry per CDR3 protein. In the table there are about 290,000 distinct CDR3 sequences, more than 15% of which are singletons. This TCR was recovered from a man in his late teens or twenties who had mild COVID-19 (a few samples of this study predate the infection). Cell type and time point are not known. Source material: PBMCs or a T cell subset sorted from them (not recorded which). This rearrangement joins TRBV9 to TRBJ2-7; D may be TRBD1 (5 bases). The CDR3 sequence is CASSETDGSYEQYF. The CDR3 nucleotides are TGTGCCAGCAGCGAGACAGACGGCTCCTACGAGCAGTACTTC.